This T cell receptor (beta chain) was identified during a study of blood T cell repertoires in COVID-19. Turning to the study itself: Samples came from the United States, Italy and Spain, spanning acute and convalescent COVID-19. PBMCs, B-cell-depleted T cells, or T cells provided the cDNA or gDNA that made up the material.

V lost 1 base, J lost 0 bases, and 11 bases lay in between. CDR3 size: 16 residues. Germline V gene sequence: CDR1 LGHNA, CDR2 YSLEER. Original handling: Amplification of reference gene primers was used by the study to estimate nucleated cell counts. Using immunoSEQ multiplex PCR, the repertoire was profiled, and TCRdb retains in-frame clones only, with some absent. V, J and clone size were drawn from that table, and D and trimming were deduced from the DNA. Among roughly 100,000 clones listed, about 90% were seen once. Turning to this clone: Other DNA sequences of this sample code for an identical CDR3.

Sequencing was performed on peripheral blood. This receptor was obtained from a human donor in a cohort sampled during active COVID-19. This chain joins TRBV4-3 and TRBJ2-3; D is perhaps TRBD2 (5 bases). The CDR3 sequence is CASSQVPAESTDTQYF. The CDR3 DNA reads as TGCGCCAGCAGCCAAGTTCCAGCGGAAAGCACAGATACGCAGTATTTT.